The rows below give T cell receptor beta chains drawn from one sample of a study of T cell responses to AZD1222 COVID-19 vaccine. Produced via immunoSEQ multiplex PCR; TCRdb's table is partial and in-frame only. The table records about 93,000 clones, 85% to 90% of them present only once. Sequenced material: peripheral blood, taken on day 0 of MenACWY control vaccination. The receptors were sampled from an adult in good health. Each CDR3 is given with its conserved first and last residue. D genes are given only for firm matches. For some rows the clone size is stated as once, few or many, or as a class when expanded; others skip it.

v_gene	d_gene	j_gene	abundance	CDR3aa	CDR3nt
TRBV27	.	TRBJ1-1	.	CASSFLPWSEAFF	TGTGCCAGCAGTTTTCTCCCCTGGTCAGAAGCTTTCTTT
TRBV4-2	.	TRBJ2-2	.	CASSQDYRQNTGELFF	TGTGCCAGCAGCCAAGATTATCGACAGAACACCGGGGAGCTGTTTTTT
TRBV7-9	.	TRBJ2-5	.	CASSLNLYETQYF	TGTGCCAGCAGCTTAAATCTTTACGAGACCCAGTACTTC
TRBV27	TRBD2	TRBJ2-3	.	CASRPRLAGSTDTQYF	TGTGCCAGCAGACCCAGACTAGCGGGTAGCACAGATACGCAGTATTTT
TRBV3-1/TRBV3-2	TRBD1	TRBJ1-6	few	CASSQDAGGFSPLHF	TGTGCCAGCAGCCAAGACGCAGGGGGCTTTTCACCCCTCCACTTT
TRBV20-1	.	TRBJ2-7	.	CSVSRGDEQYF	TGCAGTGTCAGTCGGGGAGACGAGCAGTACTTC
TRBV6-5	TRBD1	TRBJ2-2	.	CASRTGGSGELFF	TGTGCCAGCAGGACAGGGGGCTCCGGGGAGCTGTTTTTT
TRBV4-3	.	TRBJ1-4	.	CASSQKTAATNEKLFF	TGCGCCAGCAGCCAAAAGACAGCTGCAACTAATGAAAAACTGTTTTTT
TRBV5-4	.	TRBJ1-1	once	CASSFMGEDTEAFF	TGTGCCAGCAGCTTCATGGGAGAGGACACTGAAGCTTTCTTT
TRBV27	TRBD1	TRBJ1-5	.	CASSLTRGNGQPQHF	TGTGCCAGCAGTTTAACCAGGGGGAATGGTCAGCCCCAGCATTTT
TRBV20-1	.	TRBJ2-7	.	CSASRGEQYF	TGCAGTGCTAGCAGGGGCGAGCAGTACTTC
TRBV7-2	TRBD1	TRBJ1-6	.	CASSLTFQTGRSLHF	TGTGCCAGCAGCTTAACTTTCCAGACAGGGAGATCCCTCCACTTT
TRBV3-1/TRBV3-2	.	TRBJ1-1	few	CASSQGKGPYTEAFF	TGTGCCAGCAGCCAAGGAAAGGGCCCCTACACTGAAGCTTTCTTT
TRBV4-3	.	TRBJ2-6	.	CASSQEGFSGANVLTF	TGCGCCAGCAGCCAAGAGGGGTTCTCTGGGGCCAACGTCCTGACTTTC
TRBV9	.	TRBJ2-6	.	CASSVTDSSGANVLTF	TGTGCCAGCAGCGTGACGGACAGCTCTGGGGCCAACGTCCTGACTTTC
TRBV5-1	.	TRBJ2-2	.	CASSLGGQSTGELFF	TGCGCCAGCAGCTTGGGAGGACAGTCTACCGGGGAGCTGTTTTTT
TRBV6-5	.	TRBJ1-6	.	CASSMAAYNSPLHF	TGTGCCAGCAGTATGGCTGCATATAATTCACCCCTCCACTTT
TRBV6-2/TRBV6-3	.	TRBJ2-7	.	CASSPSYTGSEQYF	TGTGCCAGCAGCCCATCCTACACAGGGAGCGAGCAGTACTTC